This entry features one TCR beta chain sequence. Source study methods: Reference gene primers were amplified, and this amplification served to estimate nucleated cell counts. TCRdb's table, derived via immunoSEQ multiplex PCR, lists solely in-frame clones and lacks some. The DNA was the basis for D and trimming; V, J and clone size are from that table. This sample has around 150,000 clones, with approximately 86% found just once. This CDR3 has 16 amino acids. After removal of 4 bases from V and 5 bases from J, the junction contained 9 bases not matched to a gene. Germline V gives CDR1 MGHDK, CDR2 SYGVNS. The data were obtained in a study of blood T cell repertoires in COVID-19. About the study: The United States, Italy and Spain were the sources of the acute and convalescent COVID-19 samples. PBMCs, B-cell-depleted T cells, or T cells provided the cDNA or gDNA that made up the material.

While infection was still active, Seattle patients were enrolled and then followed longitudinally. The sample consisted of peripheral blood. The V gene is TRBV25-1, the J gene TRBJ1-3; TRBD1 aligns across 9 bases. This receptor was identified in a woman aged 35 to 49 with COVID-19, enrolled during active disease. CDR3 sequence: CASSAMGQGGRNTIYF. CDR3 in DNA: TGTGCCAGCAGTGCTATGGGACAGGGCGGGAGAAACACCATATATTTT. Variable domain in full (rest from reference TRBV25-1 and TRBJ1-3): EADIYQTPRYLVIGTGKKITLECSQTMGHDKMYWYQQDPGMELHLIHYSYGVNSTEKGDLSSESTVSRIRTEHFPLTLESARPSHTSQYLCASSAMGQGGRNTIYFGEGSWLTVV.